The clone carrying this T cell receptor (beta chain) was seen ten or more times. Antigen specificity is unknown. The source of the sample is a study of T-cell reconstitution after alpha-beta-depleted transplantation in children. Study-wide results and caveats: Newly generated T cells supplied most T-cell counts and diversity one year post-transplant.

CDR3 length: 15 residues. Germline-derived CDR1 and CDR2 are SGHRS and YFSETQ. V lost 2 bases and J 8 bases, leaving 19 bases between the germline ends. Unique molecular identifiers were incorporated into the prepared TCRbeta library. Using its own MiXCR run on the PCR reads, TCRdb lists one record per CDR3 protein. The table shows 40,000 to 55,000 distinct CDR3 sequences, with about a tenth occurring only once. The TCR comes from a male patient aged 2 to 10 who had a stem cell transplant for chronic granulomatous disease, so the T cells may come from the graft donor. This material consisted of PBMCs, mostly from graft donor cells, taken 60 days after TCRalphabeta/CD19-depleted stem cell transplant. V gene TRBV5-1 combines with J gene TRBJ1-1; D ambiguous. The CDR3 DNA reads TGCGCCAGCAGCTTTGGCAGGAAAGGTCTGCGGGAAGCTTTCTTT. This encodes CASSFGRKGLREAFF.